The 24 T cell receptor beta chains reported below all come from one sample, sequenced in a study of blood T cell repertoires in COVID-19. Generated by immunoSEQ multiplex PCR, the TCRdb table keeps only in-frame clones and is missing some. Of 85,000 to 120,000 clones listed, 75% to 95% are singletons. Specimen: peripheral blood. The receptors come from a man younger than 30 with acute or convalescent COVID-19.

The rearrangement uses TRBV6-4 and TRBJ1-2; 7 bases line up with TRBD1. Unmatched junction bases numbered 5, after V lost 4 bases and J lost 6 bases. The germline V gene encodes CDR1 MRHNA and CDR2 SNTAGT. The CDR3 has 13 amino acids. The CDR3: CASSARQGNGYTF. CDR3 DNA sequence: TGTGCCAGCAGTGCCAGACAGGGAAATGGCTACACCTTC.

This chain links TRBV7-8 with TRBJ1-2; 7 nucleotides align to TRBD1. V was pared by 4 bases and J by 4 bases, with 6 bases of the junction left unmatched. Germline V gene sequence: CDR1 SGHVS, CDR2 FQNEAQ. This CDR3 region has 14 residues. The CDR3 DNA reads as TGTGCCAGCAGCTCCGGGACAGCTTTCTATGGCTACACCTTC. Translated, it gives CASSSGTAFYGYTF.

The chain uses TRBV19 and TRBJ1-2; TRBD1 agrees at 11 bases. The CDR3 consists of 14 residues. Unmatched junction bases numbered 9, after V lost 7 bases and J lost 8 bases. The germline CDR1 and CDR2 sequences are LNHDA and SQIVND (reference sequence). This chain's CDR3 is CASKRTGGGGGYTF. DNA of the CDR3: TGTGCCAGTAAGAGGACAGGGGGCGGTGGGGGCTACACCTTC.

CDR3 nucleotide sequence: TGTGCCAGCAGTTTAATCCAGGGGGCCGGTGTCGAACTGTTTTTT. It yields the protein CASSLIQGAGVELFF. The chain carries TRBV27 and TRBJ1-4; 8 bases line up with TRBD1. The germline V gene has CDR1 MNHEY and CDR2 SMNVEV (reference sequence). With 2 bases clipped from V and 12 bases from J, the junction kept 11 bases outside the gene matches. The CDR3 contains 15 residues. Combining the CDR3 with reference TRBV27 and TRBJ1-4 gives the whole variable domain EAQVTQNPRYLITVTGKKLTVTCSQNMNHEYMSWYRQDPGLGLRQIYYSMNVEVTDKGDVPEGYKVSRKEKRNFPLILESPSPNQTSLYFCASSLIQGAGVELFFGSGTQLSVL.

The genes are TRBV27 and TRBJ2-1; D gene uncertain. Germline V gives CDR1 MNHEY, CDR2 SMNVEV (reference sequence). The CDR3 runs to 13 residues. V was trimmed by 3 bases and J by 6 bases, leaving 9 bases between them. The CDR3 protein is CASSFGRGNEQFF. The CDR3 DNA reads as TGTGCCAGCAGTTTCGGTCGAGGCAATGAGCAGTTCTTC.

The genes are TRBV27 and TRBJ1-5; D not certain. This CDR3 has 19 amino acids. V was trimmed by 4 bases and J by 0 bases, leaving 22 bases between them. Germline-derived CDR1 and CDR2 are MNHEY and SMNVEV (reference sequence). Here the CDR3 DNA reads TGTGCCAGCAGTTCACTCCGACACCTAGCCGATTATAGCAATCAGCCCCAGCATTTT. Residues: CASSSLRHLADYSNQPQHF.

The gene calls are TRBV24-1 and TRBJ2-2; 8 bases are shared with TRBD1. There are 16 residues in the CDR3. CDR1 is KGHDR and CDR2 is SFDVKD in the germline V gene. V dropped 1 base and J dropped 6; count of bases not matched to a gene: 6. CDR3 in amino acids: CATSDFRKTGAGELFF. The CDR3 DNA reads as TGTGCCACCAGTGATTTCAGAAAGACAGGGGCCGGGGAGCTGTTTTTT.

The gene calls are TRBV5-4 and TRBJ1-1; a weak D match, TRBD1 (5 bases). This CDR3 is built from 13 residues. Germline CDR1 SGHNT, CDR2 YYREEE (reference sequence). V was clipped by 0 bases and J by 5 bases, with 8 bases between them. CDR3 sequence: CASSLVRGTEAFF. CDR3 nucleotide sequence: TGTGCCAGCAGCTTGGTACGGGGGACTGAAGCTTTCTTT.

This clone was detected a few times. The V gene is TRBV15, the J gene TRBJ2-2; perhaps TRBD1 as D (5 bases). This CDR3 spans 14 amino acids. Trimming took 1 base from V and 8 from J, leaving 11 bases between them. Looked up from germline, CDR1 is LNHNV and CDR2 is YYDKDF (reference sequence). This CDR3 is CATSRGQGEGELFF. CDR3 nucleotide sequence: TGTGCCACCAGCAGAGGGCAGGGTGAGGGGGAGCTGTTTTTT.

This rearrangement joins TRBV11-2 to TRBJ1-2; D ambiguous. CDR3 length equals 13 residues. Germline V gene data show CDR1 as SGHAT and CDR2 as FQNNGV. V lost 1 base, J lost 2 bases, and 5 bases lay in between. Here the CDR3 DNA reads TGTGCCAGCAGCTTAGGACAAAACTATGGCTACACCTTC. This translates into CASSLGQNYGYTF.

A word on this clone: The identical CDR3 is also encoded by other nucleotide sequences in the sample. The V gene is TRBV2, the J gene TRBJ1-5; tentatively, D is TRBD1 (6 bases). Trimming took 6 bases from V and 4 from J, leaving 7 bases between them. Germline V gene data show CDR1 as SNHLY and CDR2 as FYNNEI. The CDR3 extends over 12 amino acids. Here the CDR3 reads CASSDRNQPQHF. In DNA form, the CDR3 reads TGTGCCAGCAGCGACAGGAATCAGCCCCAGCATTTT.

The chain links TRBV6-4 to TRBJ1-4; D gene unclear. Trimming cost V 2 bases and J 3 bases, with 16 bases left between them. CDR1 MRHNA and CDR2 SNTAGT come from the germline V gene. The CDR3 has 17 amino acids. The CDR3 is CASSDPPGGSSNEKLFF. The CDR3 bases are TGTGCCAGCAGTGACCCGCCGGGAGGCAGTTCTAATGAAAAACTGTTTTTT.

The chain uses TRBV18 and TRBJ2-3, with a tentative D call TRBD1 (6 bases). The V gene's germline CDR1 is KGHSH and CDR2 LQKENI. The CDR3 totals 14 residues. With 5 bases removed from V and 0 bases from J, the gap between germline ends came to 9 bases. DNA for the CDR3: TGTGCCAGCTCAGTGGGGGCTAGCACAGATACGCAGTATTTT. Its translation is CASSVGASTDTQYF.

The V call is TRBV9, the J call TRBJ1-2; 8 bases are shared with TRBD1. Germline V gene lookup returns CDR1 SGDLS and CDR2 YYNGEE. CDR3 size: 16 residues. The trim removed 6 bases at V and 4 bases at J, leaving 14 bases unmatched. CDR3 DNA: TGTGCCAGCACCTCCTTGACCGGGACAGGTGGCTATGGCTACACCTTC. Translated: CASTSLTGTGGYGYTF.

J is TRBJ2-7 and V is TRBV4-1, with TRBD2 matching over 11 bases. Per germline, CDR1 MGHRA and CDR2 YSYEKL. The CDR3 has 17 amino acids. The ends lost 0 bases at V and 6 bases at J; junction bases unmatched: 10. CDR3 nucleotide sequence: TGCGCCAGCAGCCAAGAGGGACTAGCGGCCCGCGCCCGCGAGCAGTACTTC. It codes for CASSQEGLAARAREQYF.

The V call is TRBV25-1, the J call TRBJ1-3; perhaps TRBD1 as D (5 bases). V was cut by 4 bases and J by 0 bases, with 19 bases left in between. CDR3 size: 18 residues. Germline V gives CDR1 MGHDK, CDR2 SYGVNS. CDR3 in DNA: TGTGCCAGCAGTGCAAATGGGACTCAGGGACCCTCTGGAAACACCATATATTTT. Its protein product is CASSANGTQGPSGNTIYF.

This rearrangement joins TRBV4-1 to TRBJ1-5; D is undetermined. This CDR3 contains 15 residues. The V end lost 0 bases, the J end lost 5 bases, and 11 bases lay between the germline ends. Per germline, CDR1 MGHRA and CDR2 YSYEKL. This CDR3 is CASSQEHARHQPQHF. The CDR3 nucleotides read TGCGCCAGCAGCCAAGAACACGCCAGGCATCAGCCCCAGCATTTT.

The J gene is TRBJ1-4, the V gene TRBV6-6, with D perhaps TRBD1 (6 bases). The CDR3 contains 15 residues. Germline CDR1 reads MNHNY; CDR2 reads SVGAGI (reference sequence). Trimming took 6 bases from V and 8 from J, leaving 19 bases between them. This chain's CDR3 is CASSPRGAGLEKLFF. The CDR3 nucleotides are TGTGCCAGCAGCCCCCGGGGGGCCGGGTTGGAAAAACTGTTTTTT.

V and J are TRBV7-8 and TRBJ2-1; no reliable D call. Trimming took 2 bases from V and 3 from J, leaving 11 bases between them. The germline V gene has CDR1 SGHVS and CDR2 FQNEAQ. This CDR3 comprises 15 residues. CDR3 bases: TGTGCCAGCAGCTTACGGGTATTAAACTACAATGAGCAGTTCTTC. Translation: CASSLRVLNYNEQFF.

CDR3 DNA sequence: TGTGCCAGCACCTTGACAGGGGTAGATGGCTACACCTTC. Residues: CASTLTGVDGYTF. The chain employs TRBV12-3 or TRBV12-4 and TRBJ1-2; 8 nucleotides match TRBD1. V lost 7 bases, J lost 6 bases, and 7 bases stayed unmatched. This CDR3 spans 13 amino acids.

The rearrangement joins TRBV5-1 to TRBJ2-5; D is uncertain. Per the germline V gene, CDR1 is SGHRS and CDR2 is YFSETQ. V dropped 1 base and J dropped 5 bases, with 6 bases sitting between them. The CDR3 sequence is 12 residues long. The CDR3 region is CASSLSRETQYF. CDR3 sequence (DNA): TGCGCCAGCAGCTTGTCTCGGGAGACCCAGTACTTC.

The rearrangement links TRBV5-5 to TRBJ1-6; D is unresolved. The CDR3 totals 12 residues. V lost 2 bases to trimming and J lost 11 bases, with 8 bases between them. The germline CDR1 and CDR2 sequences are SGHKS and YYEKEE (reference sequence). CDR3 DNA: TGTGCCAGCAGCTTCCCCGCAGCACCCCTCCACTTT. This gives the protein CASSFPAAPLHF.

This chain connects TRBV30 to TRBJ2-7; D might be TRBD1 (5 bases). Trimming took 4 bases from V and 0 from J, leaving 13 bases between them. This CDR3 is built from 14 residues. Germline V gives CDR1 GTSNPN, CDR2 SVGIG (reference sequence). The CDR3 sequence is CAWKKGLSSYEQYF. The CDR3 DNA sequence: TGTGCCTGGAAGAAGGGGCTTAGCTCCTACGAGCAGTACTTC.

Only one count was recorded for this clone. The gene calls are TRBV19 and TRBJ1-3; D is unresolved. This CDR3 contains 14 residues. Between the trimmed V and J ends, which lost 3 bases and 3 bases, there was a span of 9 bases. Germline CDR1 and CDR2: LNHDA and SQIVND (reference sequence). In DNA, the CDR3 is TGTGCCAGTAGTATTCGCGGGGTTGGAAACACCATATATTTT. This gives the protein CASSIRGVGNTIYF.